This TCR beta chain was obtained from a study of early T cells in non-severe SARS-CoV-2 infection. Across the whole study: Sequencing targeted bulk RNA from unsorted whole blood, leaving chains unpaired. The study, taken as a whole, reports: Matching against VDJdb likely underestimated virus-specific expansions, favoring anti-spike CD8.

Researchers attached unique molecular identifiers to individual cDNA molecules. Using its own MiXCR run on the 5' RACE reads, TCRdb lists one record per CDR3 protein. This sample has more than 20,000 distinct CDR3 sequences; 5.5% occur once, and the top ten carry less than 3%. This clonotype has just a few counts. Its antigen is undetermined. The CDR3 covers 15 residues. With 6 bases clipped from V and 8 bases from J, the junction kept 13 bases outside the gene matches. Germline CDR1 SGHAT, CDR2 FQNNGV. The sequenced material came from whole blood. The chain combines TRBV11-2 with TRBJ2-1; 7 nucleotides line up with TRBD2. This clonotype was obtained from an adult who was a healthcare worker with PCR-confirmed SARS-CoV-2 infection or an uninfected control (not recorded which). The CDR3 nucleotides are TGTGCCAGCAGGCGGATGGGGGGGAGTATGTATGAGCAGTTCTTC. Protein sequence: CASRRMGGSMYEQFF. Drawing the rest from reference TRBV11-2 and TRBJ2-1, the complete variable domain is EAGVAQSPRYKIIEKRQSVAFWCNPISGHATLYWYQQILGQGPKLLIQFQNNGVVDDSQLPKDRFSAERLKGVDSTLKIQPAKLEDSAVYLCASRRMGGSMYEQFFGPGTRLTVL.